The 13 T cell receptor beta chains below were found in one sample sequenced in a study of CD8 T cells in ankylosing spondylitis. The study's findings and limits: Ankylosing spondylitis blood appeared to be characterized by a TCR beta motif of roughly eight highly homologous variants.

TCRdb fed the 5' RACE reads into MiXCR, producing one record per CDR3 protein. In the table there are around 770,000 distinct CDR3 sequences, under 20% of which are singletons. No antigen has been identified for these receptors. Source material: blood, either unsorted or a sorted T cell fraction (not recorded which). These receptors originate from a male donor with ankylosing spondylitis.

This clonotype was recorded a few times. V is TRBV4-3 and J is TRBJ2-7, with D uncertain. CDR1 is LGHNA and CDR2 is YSLEER in the germline V gene. The ends were cut back, 1 base at V and 4 bases at J, with 14 bases in the middle. CDR3 length: 15 residues. CDR3 in DNA: TGCGCCAGCAGCCAAGGTCGGGCTAGTGGTTACGAGCAGTACTTC. As protein: CASSQGRASGYEQYF.

The sample holds a few counts of this clonotype. The gene calls are TRBV7-9 and TRBJ1-5; D gene unclear. The V and J ends lost 5 bases and 3 bases respectively, with 11 bases between them. Germline V lookup: CDR1 SEHNR, CDR2 FQNEAQ (reference sequence). This CDR3 has 14 amino acids. The CDR3 loop is CASSQLDHNQPQHF. CDR3 bases: TGTGCCAGCAGCCAATTGGACCACAATCAGCCCCAGCATTTT. Full variable domain (outside the CDR3, taken from reference TRBV7-9 and TRBJ1-5): DTGVSQNPRHKITKRGQNVTFRCDPISEHNRLYWYRQTLGQGPEFLTYFQNEAQLEKSRLLSDRFSAERPKGSFSTLEIQRTEQGDSAMYLCASSQLDHNQPQHFGDGTRLSIL.

This clonotype appeared a few times. The chain joins TRBV7-9 to TRBJ2-5, with TRBD2 identical over 12 bases. There are 16 residues in the CDR3. CDR1 and CDR2 (germline): SEHNR, FQNEAQ (reference sequence). Losses at the gene ends were 5 bases for V and 2 bases for J; bases not matched to a gene: 6. Here the CDR3 reads CASSLGLAGLQETQYF. The CDR3 region has the DNA TGTGCCAGCAGCCTTGGACTAGCGGGGTTACAAGAGACCCAGTACTTC.

There are many counts of this clonotype. The rearrangement joins TRBV10-3 to TRBJ2-7; TRBD2 agrees at 12 bases. Germline-derived CDR1 and CDR2 are ENHRY and SYGVKD. The CDR3 is 17 amino acids. The V gene end was trimmed by 4 bases and the J gene end by 1 base; junction bases not matched to a gene: 8. The CDR3 DNA reads as TGTGCCATCAGTGCTAGGACTAGCGGGACTTTTTCCTACGAGCAGTACTTC. Amino acids: CAISARTSGTFSYEQYF.

This clonotype occurred many times. The chain joins TRBV28 to TRBJ1-5, with TRBD1 as a possible D gene (5 bases). Germline V lookup: CDR1 MDHEN, CDR2 SYDVKM. This CDR3 has 14 residues. V lost 6 bases, J lost 0 bases, and 9 bases lay in between. For the CDR3, the DNA is TGTGCCAGCAGGACAGAATATAGCAATCAGCCCCAGCATTTT. This translates into CASRTEYSNQPQHF.

The V gene is TRBV7-2, the J gene TRBJ2-7; tentative D call: TRBD2 (6 bases). The CDR3 runs to 13 residues. V lost 5 bases and J 6 bases, leaving 14 bases between the germline ends. CDR1 and CDR2 from the germline V gene are SGHTA and FQGNSA. The CDR3 nucleotides read TGTGCCAGCAGCCCCGGAGGGCGTTTCGAGCAGTACTTC. It translates to CASSPGGRFEQYF.

This sequence joins TRBV9 and TRBJ2-1, with TRBD2 matching over 12 bases. Germline-derived CDR1 and CDR2 are SGDLS and YYNGEE. Unmatched junction bases numbered 13, after V lost 0 bases and J lost 0 bases. The CDR3 totals 21 residues. The CDR3 reads CASSVGLAGVLPVGSYNEQFF. CDR3 nucleotides: TGTGCCAGCAGCGTAGGACTAGCGGGAGTACTCCCAGTAGGCTCCTACAATGAGCAGTTCTTC. Supplemented by reference TRBV9 and TRBJ2-1, the full variable domain reads DSGVTQTPKHLITATGQRVTLRCSPRSGDLSVYWYQQSLDQGLQFLIQYYNGEERAKGNILERFSAQQFPDLHSELNLSSLELGDSALYFCASSVGLAGVLPVGSYNEQFFGPGTRLTVL.

This clonotype showed up many times. The V gene is TRBV12-3 or TRBV12-4, the J gene TRBJ1-5; the D is unclear. This CDR3 is 13 amino acids long. The germline V and J ends were trimmed by 3 bases and 7 bases, with 10 bases remaining between them. CDR3 DNA: TGTGCCAGCAGTTTCGCGGAAAACCAGCCCCAGCATTTT. It codes for CASSFAENQPQHF.

This chain joins TRBV4-3 and TRBJ1-5; a weak D match, TRBD1 (6 bases). The CDR3 consists of 15 residues. V was cut by 0 bases and J by 5 bases, with 11 bases left in between. The V gene's germline CDR1 is LGHNA and CDR2 YSLEER. CDR3 sequence (DNA): TGCGCCAGCAGCCAAGAGCGGGGGGCCGATCAGCCCCAGCATTTT. This gives the protein CASSQERGADQPQHF.

The chain uses TRBV20-1 and TRBJ2-5; tentatively, D is TRBD2 (6 bases). V lost 6 bases, J lost 3 bases, and 14 bases lay in between. This CDR3 contains 13 residues. Looked up from germline, CDR1 is DFQATT and CDR2 is SNEGSKA (reference sequence). Written as DNA, the CDR3 is TGCAGTGCCCCAGATGGGGGGAAAGAGACCCAGTACTTC. Its protein is CSAPDGGKETQYF.

In this sample, this clonotype turned up a few times. This chain's CDR3 is CSARAYRGFTEAFF. In DNA form, the CDR3 reads TGCAGTGCTAGAGCCTACAGGGGGTTCACTGAAGCTTTCTTT. The genes are TRBV20-1 and TRBJ1-1, with 8 bases that match TRBD1. Germline CDR1 and CDR2: DFQATT and SNEGSKA (reference sequence). The V and J ends lost 1 base and 4 bases, in that order; junction bases with no gene match: 5. CDR3 size: 14 residues.

This clonotype was observed a few times. CDR3 amino acids: CASSPRENYEQYF. In DNA form, the CDR3 reads TGTGCCAGCAGCCCCCGGGAGAACTACGAGCAGTACTTC. The chain joins TRBV7-9 to TRBJ2-7, with D perhaps TRBD2 (6 bases). This CDR3 contains 13 residues. Per germline, CDR1 SEHNR and CDR2 FQNEAQ (reference sequence). V was clipped by 5 bases and J by 3 bases, with 11 bases between them.

The J gene is TRBJ2-7, the V gene TRBV19, with D hard to call. The V gene's germline CDR1 is LNHDA and CDR2 SQIVND (reference sequence). Trimming stripped 3 bases from V and 7 bases from J, with 7 bases between. The CDR3 sequence is 11 residues long. The CDR3: CASSIGREQYF. In DNA form, the CDR3 reads TGTGCCAGTAGTATCGGTCGGGAGCAGTACTTC. Drawing the rest from reference TRBV19 and TRBJ2-7, the complete variable domain is DGGITQSPKYLFRKEGQNVTLSCEQNLNHDAMYWYRQDPGQGLRLIYYSQIVNDFQKGDIAEGYSVSREKKESFPLTVTSAQKNPTAFYLCASSIGREQYFGPGTRLTVT.